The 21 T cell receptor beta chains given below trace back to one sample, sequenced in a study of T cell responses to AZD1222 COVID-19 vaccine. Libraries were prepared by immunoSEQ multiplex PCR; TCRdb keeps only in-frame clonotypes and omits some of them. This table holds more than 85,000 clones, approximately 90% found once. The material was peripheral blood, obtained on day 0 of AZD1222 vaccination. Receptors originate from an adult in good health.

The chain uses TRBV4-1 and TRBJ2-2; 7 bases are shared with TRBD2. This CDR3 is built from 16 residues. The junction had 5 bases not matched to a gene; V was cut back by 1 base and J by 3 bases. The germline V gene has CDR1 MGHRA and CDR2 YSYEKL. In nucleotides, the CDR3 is TGCGCCAGCAGCCAAGGCGGGAGTCCGGACACCGGGGAGCTGTTTTTT. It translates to CASSQGGSPDTGELFF.

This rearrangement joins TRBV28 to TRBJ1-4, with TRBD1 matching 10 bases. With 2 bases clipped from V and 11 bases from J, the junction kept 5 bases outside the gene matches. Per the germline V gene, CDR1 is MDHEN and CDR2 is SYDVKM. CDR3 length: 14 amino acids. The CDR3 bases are TGTGCCAGCAGTTTAACGGGACAGGGGAGGAAACTGTTTTTT. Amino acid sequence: CASSLTGQGRKLFF.

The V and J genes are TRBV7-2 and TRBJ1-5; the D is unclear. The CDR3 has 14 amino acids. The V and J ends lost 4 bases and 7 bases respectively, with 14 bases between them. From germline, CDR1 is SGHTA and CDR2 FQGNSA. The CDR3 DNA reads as TGTGCCAGCAGCTACCACAGCGGGCGACAGCCCCAGCATTTT. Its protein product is CASSYHSGRQPQHF. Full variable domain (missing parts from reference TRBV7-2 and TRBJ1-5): GAGVSQSPSNKVTEKGKDVELRCDPISGHTALYWYRQSLGQGLEFLIYFQGNSAPDKSGLPSDRFSAERTGGSVSTLTIQRTQQEDSAVYLCASSYHSGRQPQHFGDGTRLSIL.

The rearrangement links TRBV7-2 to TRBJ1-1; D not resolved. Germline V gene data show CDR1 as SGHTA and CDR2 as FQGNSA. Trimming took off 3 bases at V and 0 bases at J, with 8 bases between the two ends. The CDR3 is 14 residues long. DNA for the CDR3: TGTGCCAGCAGCTTGCTCGACATGAACACTGAAGCTTTCTTT. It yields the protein CASSLLDMNTEAFF.

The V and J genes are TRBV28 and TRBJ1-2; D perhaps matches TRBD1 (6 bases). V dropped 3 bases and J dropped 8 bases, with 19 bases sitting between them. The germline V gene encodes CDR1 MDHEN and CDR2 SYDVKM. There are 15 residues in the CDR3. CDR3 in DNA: TGTGCCAGCAGTTTTGGAGTATGGGGGGCGCTGGGCTACACCTTC. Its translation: CASSFGVWGALGYTF.

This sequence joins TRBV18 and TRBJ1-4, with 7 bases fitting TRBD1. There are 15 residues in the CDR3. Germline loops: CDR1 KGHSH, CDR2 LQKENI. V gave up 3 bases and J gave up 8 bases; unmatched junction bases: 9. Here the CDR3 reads CASSPPGTAREKLFF. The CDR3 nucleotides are TGTGCCAGCTCACCCCCCGGGACAGCCCGAGAAAAACTGTTTTTT. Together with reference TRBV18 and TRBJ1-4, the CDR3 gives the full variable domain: NAGVMQNPRHLVRRRGQEARLRCSPMKGHSHVYWYRQLPEEGLKFMVYLQKENIIDESGMPKERFSAEFPKEGPSILRIQQVVRGDSAAYFCASSPPGTAREKLFFGSGTQLSVL.

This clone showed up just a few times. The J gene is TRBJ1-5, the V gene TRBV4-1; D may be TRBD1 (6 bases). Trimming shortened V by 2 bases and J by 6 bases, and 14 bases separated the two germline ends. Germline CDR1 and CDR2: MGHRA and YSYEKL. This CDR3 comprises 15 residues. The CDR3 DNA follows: TGCGCCAGCAGCCAACCCAACAGGGAGGGTCAGCCCCAGCATTTT. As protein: CASSQPNREGQPQHF.

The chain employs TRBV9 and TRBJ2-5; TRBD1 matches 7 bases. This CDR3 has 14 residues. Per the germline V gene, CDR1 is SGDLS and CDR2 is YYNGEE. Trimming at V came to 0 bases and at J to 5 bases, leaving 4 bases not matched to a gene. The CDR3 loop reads CASSVEGAGETQYF. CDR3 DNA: TGTGCCAGCAGCGTAGAGGGGGCAGGGGAGACCCAGTACTTC.

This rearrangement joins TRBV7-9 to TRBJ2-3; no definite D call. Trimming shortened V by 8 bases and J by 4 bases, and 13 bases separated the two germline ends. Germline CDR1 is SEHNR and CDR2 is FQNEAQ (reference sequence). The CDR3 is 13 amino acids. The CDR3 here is CASLKGPADTQYF. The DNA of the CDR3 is TGTGCCAGCTTAAAAGGGCCAGCAGATACGCAGTATTTT.

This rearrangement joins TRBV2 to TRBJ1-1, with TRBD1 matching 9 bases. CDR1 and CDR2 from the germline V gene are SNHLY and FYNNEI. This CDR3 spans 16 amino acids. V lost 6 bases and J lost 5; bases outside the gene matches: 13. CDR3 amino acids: CASRAGTGTGWTEAFF. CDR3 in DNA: TGTGCCAGCAGGGCCGGGACAGGGACAGGATGGACTGAAGCTTTCTTT.

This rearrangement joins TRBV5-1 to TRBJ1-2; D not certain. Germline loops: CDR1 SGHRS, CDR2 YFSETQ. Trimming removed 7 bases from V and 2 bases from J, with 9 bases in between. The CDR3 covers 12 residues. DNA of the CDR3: TGCGCCAGCGCCTTCTCGAACTATGGCTACACCTTC. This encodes CASAFSNYGYTF.

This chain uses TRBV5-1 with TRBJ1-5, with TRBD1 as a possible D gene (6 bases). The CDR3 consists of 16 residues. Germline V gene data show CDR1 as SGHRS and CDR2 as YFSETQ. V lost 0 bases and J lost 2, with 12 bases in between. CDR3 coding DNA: TGCGCCAGCAGCTTGGCCGGGGGGGCCGGCAATCAGCCCCAGCATTTT. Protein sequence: CASSLAGGAGNQPQHF.

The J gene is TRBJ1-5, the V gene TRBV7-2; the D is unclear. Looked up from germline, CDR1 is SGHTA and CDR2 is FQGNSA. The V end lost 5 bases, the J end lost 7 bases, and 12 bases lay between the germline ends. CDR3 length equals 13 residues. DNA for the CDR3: TGTGCCAGCAGCGACGCCTCGGGGCAGCCCCAGCATTTT. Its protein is CASSDASGQPQHF.

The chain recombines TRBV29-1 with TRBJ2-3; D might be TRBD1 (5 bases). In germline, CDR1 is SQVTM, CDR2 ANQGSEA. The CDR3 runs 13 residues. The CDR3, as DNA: TGCAGTCAGAAAGGGGTCTCCACAGATACGCAGTATTTT. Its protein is CSQKGVSTDTQYF.

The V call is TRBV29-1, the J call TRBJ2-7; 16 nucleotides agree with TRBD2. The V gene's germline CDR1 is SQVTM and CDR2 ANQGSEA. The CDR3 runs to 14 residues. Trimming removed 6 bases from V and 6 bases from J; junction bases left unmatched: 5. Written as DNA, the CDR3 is TGCAGCGTCGCCGGGACTAGCGGGAGGGGCGAGCAGTACTTC. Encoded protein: CSVAGTSGRGEQYF.

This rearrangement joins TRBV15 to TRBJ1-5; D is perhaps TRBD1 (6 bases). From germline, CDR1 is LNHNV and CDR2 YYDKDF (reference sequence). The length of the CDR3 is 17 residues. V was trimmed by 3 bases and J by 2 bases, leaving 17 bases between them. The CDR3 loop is CATSSQIFGGGNQPQHF. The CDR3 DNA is TGTGCCACCAGCAGCCAAATCTTTGGGGGCGGCAATCAGCCCCAGCATTTT. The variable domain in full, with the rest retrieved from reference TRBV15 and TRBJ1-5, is DAMVIQNPRYQVTQFGKPVTLSCSQTLNHNVMYWYQQKSSQAPKLLFHYYDKDFNNEADTPDNFQSRRPNTSFCFLDIRSPGLGDTAMYLCATSSQIFGGGNQPQHFGDGTRLSIL.

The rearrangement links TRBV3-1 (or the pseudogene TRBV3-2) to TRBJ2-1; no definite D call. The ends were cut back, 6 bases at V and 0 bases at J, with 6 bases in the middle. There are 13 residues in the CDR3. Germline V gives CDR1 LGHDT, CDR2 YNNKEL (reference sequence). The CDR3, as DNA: TGTGCCAGCAGGGTTAGCTCCTACAATGAGCAGTTCTTC. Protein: CASRVSSYNEQFF.

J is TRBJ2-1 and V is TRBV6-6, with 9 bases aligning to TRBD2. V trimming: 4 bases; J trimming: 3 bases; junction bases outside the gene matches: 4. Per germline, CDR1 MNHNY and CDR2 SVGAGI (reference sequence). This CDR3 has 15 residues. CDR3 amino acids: CASSWAGGYYNEQFF. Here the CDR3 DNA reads TGTGCCAGCAGTTGGGCGGGGGGGTACTACAATGAGCAGTTCTTC.

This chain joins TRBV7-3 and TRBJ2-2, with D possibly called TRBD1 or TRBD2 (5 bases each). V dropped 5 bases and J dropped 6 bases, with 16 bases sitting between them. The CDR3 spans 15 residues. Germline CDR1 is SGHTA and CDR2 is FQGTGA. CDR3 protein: CASSRMGEGAGELFF. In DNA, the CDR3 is TGTGCCAGCAGCCGGATGGGGGAAGGGGCCGGGGAGCTGTTTTTT.

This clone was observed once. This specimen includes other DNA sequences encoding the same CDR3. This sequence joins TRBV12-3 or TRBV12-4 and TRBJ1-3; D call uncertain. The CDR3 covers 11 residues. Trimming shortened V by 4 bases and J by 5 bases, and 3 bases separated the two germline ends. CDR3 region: CASSSRNTIYF. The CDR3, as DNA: TGTGCCAGCAGTTCTAGAAACACCATATATTTT.

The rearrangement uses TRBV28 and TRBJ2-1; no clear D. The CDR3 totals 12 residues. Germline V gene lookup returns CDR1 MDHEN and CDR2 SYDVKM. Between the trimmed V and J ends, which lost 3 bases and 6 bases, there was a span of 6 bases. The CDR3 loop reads CASSFPGNEQFF. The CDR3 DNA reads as TGTGCCAGCAGTTTCCCCGGCAATGAGCAGTTCTTC.